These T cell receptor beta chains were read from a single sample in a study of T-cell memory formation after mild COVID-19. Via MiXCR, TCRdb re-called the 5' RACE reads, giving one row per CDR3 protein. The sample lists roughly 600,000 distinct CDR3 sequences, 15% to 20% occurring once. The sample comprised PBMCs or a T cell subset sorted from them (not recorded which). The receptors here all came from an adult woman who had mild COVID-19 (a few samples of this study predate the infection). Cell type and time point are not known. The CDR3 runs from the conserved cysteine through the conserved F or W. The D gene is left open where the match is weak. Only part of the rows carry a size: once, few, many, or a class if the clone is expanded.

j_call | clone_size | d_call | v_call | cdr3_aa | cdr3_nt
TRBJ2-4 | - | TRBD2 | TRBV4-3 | CASSQDGPSGMKNIQYF | TGCGCCAGCAGCCAAGATGGGCCTAGCGGGATGAAAAACATTCAGTACTTC
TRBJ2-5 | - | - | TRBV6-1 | CASVASGAQETHYF | -
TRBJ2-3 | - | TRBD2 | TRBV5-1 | CASSTPHGTSGGADTQYF | TGCGCCAGCAGCACCCCCCACGGCACTAGCGGGGGGGCGGATACGCAGTATTTT
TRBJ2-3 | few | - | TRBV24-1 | CATSDFWDTQYF | TGTGCCACCAGTGATTTCTGGGATACGCAGTATTTT
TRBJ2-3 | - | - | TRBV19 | CASSLLGGPSGDTQYF | TGTGCCAGTAGTTTATTAGGAGGGCCCAGTGGAGATACGCAGTATTTT
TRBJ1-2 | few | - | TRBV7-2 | CASSPMGGLGGAYGYTF | TGTGCCAGCAGCCCCATGGGGGGTCTGGGGGGGGCGTATGGCTACACCTTC
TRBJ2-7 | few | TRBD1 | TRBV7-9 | CASRSTGTTYEQYF | TGTGCCAGCAGATCGACAGGGACCACCTACGAGCAGTACTTC
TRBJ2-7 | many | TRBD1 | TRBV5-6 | CASSLPGGETYEQYF | TGTGCCAGCAGCTTGCCAGGGGGCGAGACCTACGAGCAGTACTTC
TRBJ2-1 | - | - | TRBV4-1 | CASSQDTTSTNEQFF | TGCGCCAGCAGCCAAGACACCACCTCTACCAATGAGCAGTTCTTC
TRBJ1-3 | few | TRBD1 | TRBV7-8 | CASSFRPGGAGNTIYF | TGTGCCAGCAGCTTCCGCCCAGGGGGTGCTGGAAACACCATATATTTT
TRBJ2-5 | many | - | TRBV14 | CASSHAQETQYF | TGTGCCAGCAGCCACGCCCAAGAGACCCAGTACTTC
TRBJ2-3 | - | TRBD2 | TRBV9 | CASSVNSGGAGGADTQYF | TGTGCCAGCAGCGTAAATAGCGGGGGGGCCGGGGGCGCAGATACGCAGTATTTT
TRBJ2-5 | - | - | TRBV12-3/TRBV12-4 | CASSLRAAGETQYF | TGTGCCAGCAGTTTAAGGGCAGCAGGGGAGACCCAGTACTTC
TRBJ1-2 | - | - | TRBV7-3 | CASSPGGATDYGYTF | TGTGCCAGCAGCCCCGGAGGGGCTACGGACTATGGCTACACCTTC
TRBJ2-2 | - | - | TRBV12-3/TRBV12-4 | CASSRQADTGELFF | TGTGCCAGCAGTCGACAGGCGGACACCGGGGAGCTGTTTTTT
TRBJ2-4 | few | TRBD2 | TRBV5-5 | CASSLGGLLAKNIQYF | TGTGCCAGCAGTCTTGGGGGACTACTAGCCAAAAACATTCAGTACTTC
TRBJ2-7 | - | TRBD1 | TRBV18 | CASSPAGTGTYEQYF | TGTGCCAGCTCACCGGCCGGGACAGGTACCTACGAGCAGTACTTC
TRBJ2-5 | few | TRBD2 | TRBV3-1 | CASSPTLAGGRETQYF | TGTGCCAGCAGCCCTACTCTAGCGGGGGGGCGCGAGACCCAGTACTTC
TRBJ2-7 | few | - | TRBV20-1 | CSARDGLYEQYF | TGCAGTGCTAGAGATGGGCTCTACGAGCAGTACTTC
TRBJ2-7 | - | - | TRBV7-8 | CASSSSPAGLIGLSYEQYF | TGTGCCAGCAGCTCTAGCCCTGCCGGACTAATCGGACTCAGCTACGAGCAGTACTTC
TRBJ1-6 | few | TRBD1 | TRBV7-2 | CASSRFGQGNNSPLHF | TGTGCCAGCAGTAGGTTTGGACAGGGCAATAATTCACCCCTCCACTTT
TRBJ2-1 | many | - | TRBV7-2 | CASTVWGGHEQFF | TGTGCCAGCACCGTGTGGGGGGGGCATGAGCAGTTCTTC
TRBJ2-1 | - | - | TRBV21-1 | CASSKIVSEQFF | TGTGCCAGCAGCAAAATTGTGAGTGAGCAGTTCTTC
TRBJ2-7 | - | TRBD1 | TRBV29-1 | CSVEATGVSDEQYF | TGCAGCGTTGAAGCGACAGGGGTATCGGACGAGCAGTACTTC
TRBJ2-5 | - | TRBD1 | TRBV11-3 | CASSKRQGGLGETQYF | TGTGCCAGCAGCAAGCGACAGGGTGGTTTGGGGGAGACCCAGTACTTC
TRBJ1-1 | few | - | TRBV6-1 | CASSEDRPGEAFF | TGTGCCAGCAGTGAAGACAGGCCCGGTGAAGCTTTCTTT
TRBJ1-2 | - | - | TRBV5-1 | CASSLDTSGYTF | TGCGCCAGCAGCTTGGACACGTCTGGCTACACCTTC
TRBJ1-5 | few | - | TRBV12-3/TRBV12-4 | CASSLGEGPQHF | TGTGCCAGCAGCCTGGGGGAGGGGCCCCAGCATTTT
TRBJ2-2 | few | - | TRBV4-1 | CASSQDVAYTGELFF | TGCGCCAGCAGCCAAGACGTGGCGTACACCGGGGAGCTGTTTTTT
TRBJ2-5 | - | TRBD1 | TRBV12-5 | CASGRGQGTETQYF | TGTGCTAGTGGCCGGGGACAGGGGACGGAGACCCAGTACTTC
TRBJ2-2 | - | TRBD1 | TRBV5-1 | CASSPIGTGRNTGELFF | TGCGCCAGCAGCCCGATAGGGACAGGGAGGAACACCGGGGAGCTGTTTTTT
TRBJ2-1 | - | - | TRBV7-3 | CASSKSRQGYNEQFF | TGTGCCAGCAGCAAATCCCGGCAGGGATACAATGAGCAGTTCTTC
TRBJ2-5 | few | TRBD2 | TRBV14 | CASSALRTPGLAGVAETQYF | TGTGCCAGCAGCGCGTTAAGAACACCGGGACTAGCGGGAGTCGCGGAGACCCAGTACTTC
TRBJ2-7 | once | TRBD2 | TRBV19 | CASSTRTSGRIYEQYF | TGTGCCAGTAGTACCCGGACTAGCGGGAGAATATACGAGCAGTACTTC
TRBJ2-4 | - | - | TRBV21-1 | CASSQGKNIQYF | TGTGCCAGCAGCCAGGGCAAAAACATTCAGTACTTC
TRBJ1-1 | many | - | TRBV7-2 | CASSLDSGVLEAFF | TGTGCCAGCAGCTTAGATTCAGGGGTCCTTGAAGCTTTCTTT
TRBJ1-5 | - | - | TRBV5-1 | CASSLGAGVHQPQHF | TGCGCCAGCAGCTTGGGAGCCGGGGTTCATCAGCCCCAGCATTTT
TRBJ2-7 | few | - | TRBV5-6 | CASSLAEDRSYEQYF | TGTGCCAGCAGCCTGGCCGAGGACCGGTCCTACGAGCAGTACTTC
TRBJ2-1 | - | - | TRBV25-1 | CASTQWSSHEQFF | TGTGCCAGCACCCAGTGGTCCAGTCATGAGCAGTTCTTC
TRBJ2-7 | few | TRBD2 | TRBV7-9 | CASSTTSGNSYEQYF | TGTGCCAGCAGCACCACTAGCGGGAACTCCTACGAGCAGTACTTC
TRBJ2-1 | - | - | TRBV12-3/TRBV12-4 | CASSPPGGRWNEQFF | TGTGCCAGCAGTCCGCCGGGGGGCCGGTGGAATGAGCAGTTCTTC
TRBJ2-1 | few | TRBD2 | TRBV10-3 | CAIRASGGNEQFF | TGTGCCATCAGGGCTAGCGGGGGCAATGAGCAGTTCTTC
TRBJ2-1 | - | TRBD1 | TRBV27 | CASKDRSSSYNEQFF | TGTGCCAGCAAGGACAGGTCGAGCTCCTACAATGAGCAGTTCTTC
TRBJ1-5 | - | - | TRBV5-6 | CASSFQGRNQPQHF | TGTGCCAGCAGCTTTCAGGGTAGGAATCAGCCCCAGCATTTT
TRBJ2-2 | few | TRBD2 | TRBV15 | CATSRGGRAANTGELFF | TGTGCCACCAGCAGAGGTGGGAGGGCAGCGAACACCGGGGAGCTGTTTTTT
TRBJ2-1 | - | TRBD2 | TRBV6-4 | CASSDPGTSTIGEQFF | TGTGCCAGCAGTGACCCCGGGACTAGCACAATCGGTGAGCAGTTCTTC
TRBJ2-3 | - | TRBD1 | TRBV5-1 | CASSRTGTGPLTSTDTQYF | TGCGCCAGCAGCCGAACAGGGACAGGCCCCCTCACTAGCACAGATACGCAGTATTTT
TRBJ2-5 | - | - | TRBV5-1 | CASSPDYSRETQYF | TGCGCCAGCAGCCCGGACTACTCTCGGGAGACCCAGTACTTC
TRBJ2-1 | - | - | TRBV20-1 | CSARGRIPSSYNEQSF | TGCAGTGCTAGGGGAAGAATCCCCTCATCCTACAATGAGCAGTCCTTC
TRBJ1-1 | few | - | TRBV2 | CASSEEGRSTEAFF | TGTGCCAGCAGTGAAGAGGGAAGAAGCACTGAAGCTTTCTTT
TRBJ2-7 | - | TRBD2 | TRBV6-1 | CASSEREAELSYEQYF | TGTGCCAGCAGTGAGCGGGAGGCCGAATTGTCCTACGAGCAGTACTTC
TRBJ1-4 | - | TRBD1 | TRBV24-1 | CATSSGQGKLFF | TGTGCCACCAGTTCCGGACAGGGGAAACTGTTTTTT
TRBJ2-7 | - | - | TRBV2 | CASSEGRHEQYF | TGTGCCAGCAGTGAAGGGCGCCACGAGCAGTACTTC
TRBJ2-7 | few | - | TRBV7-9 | CASSSQGLGYEQYF | TGTGCCAGCAGCTCACAGGGACTGGGGTACGAGCAGTACTTC
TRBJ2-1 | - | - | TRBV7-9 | CASSPGGSYEQFF | TGTGCCAGCAGCCCCGGTGGGAGTTATGAGCAGTTCTTC
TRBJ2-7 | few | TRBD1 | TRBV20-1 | CSACCASGQGYEQYF | TGCAGTGCTTGTTGCGCATCGGGACAGGGTTACGAGCAGTACTTC
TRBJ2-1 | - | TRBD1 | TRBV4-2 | CASSQETGTANAQFF | TGTGCCAGCAGCCAAGAAACCGGGACAGCCAATGCGCAGTTCTTC